This note documents a single T cell receptor (beta chain) sequence. These data are taken from a study of T cell responses to AZD1222 COVID-19 vaccine. The CDR3 is made up of 15 amino acids. V lost 4 bases and J lost 4; bases outside the gene matches: 9. The germline V gene encodes CDR1 MGHRA and CDR2 YSYEKL. Assay used: immunoSEQ multiplex PCR; TCRdb lists only in-frame clones, some missing. The sample yields about 150,000 clones, 92% seen once. The sequenced sample was peripheral blood, obtained 28 days after the second AZD1222 dose. The rearrangement uses TRBV4-1 and TRBJ1-2; TRBD1 aligns across 7 bases. This TCR was sampled from an adult who received the AZD1222 COVID-19 vaccine. DNA for the CDR3: TGCGCCAGCAGCCCTGGCCAGGGGGTGACCTATGGCTACACCTTC. This encodes CASSPGQGVTYGYTF.